One T cell receptor beta chain is described in this entry. Antigen specificity is unknown. This entry is derived from a study of STAT3 mutations in large granular lymphocyte leukemia. Whole-study context: Among longitudinally sequenced T-LGLL patients, roughly half had canonical activating STAT3 mutations detected.

The germline V gene encodes CDR1 SGHVS and CDR2 FQNEAQ. The CDR3 extends over 19 amino acids. V lost 1 base and J 4 bases, leaving 23 bases between the germline ends. Each sample's TCRbeta library yielded on average approximately 41,000 productive templates. TCRdb's copy holds only in-frame clones and misses some; the assay was immunoSEQ multiplex PCR. This table holds 9,500 to 13,000 clones, around 49% found once. Study-wide points: Clonal expansion was inferred from samples taken at other timepoints. After therapy, about 35% of the 18 patients switched clonotypes, all new clones STAT3 wild type. Every T-cell large granular lymphocyte leukemia patient had at least one immunodominant TCR beta clonotype.

This receptor was identified in a boy younger than 18 with T-cell large granular lymphocyte leukemia. Some clones in this sample may be carry-over from other donors' samples. The material sequenced was peripheral blood mononuclear cells. The J gene is TRBJ2-1, the V gene TRBV7-8; D is undetermined. CDR3 loop: CASSLGVVALRSKYNEQFF. The CDR3 DNA sequence: TGTGCCAGCAGCTTAGGTGTCGTGGCCCTAAGATCCAAGTACAATGAGCAGTTCTTC.